There are many counts of the clone carrying this T cell receptor beta chain. From the germline J gene comes the end of the CDR3, since the read stops 3 residues before it. These data belong to a study of T cell clonality in common variable immunodeficiency. The CDR3 is 14 residues long. Germline V gives CDR1 SGHTA, CDR2 FQGTGA. Trimming took off 4 bases at V and 3 bases at J, with 13 bases between the two ends. Sequenced by immunoSEQ multiplex PCR; TCRdb stores in-frame clones only, minus some. Altogether tens of thousands of clones were found in the sample, and no singletons occur. Both groups were predominantly of Caucasian heritage. Blood samples were heparinized, about 5 to 9 ml per donor.

The specimen sequenced was peripheral blood mononuclear cells. The receptor was derived from a person aged 18 to 69 in good health. The chain recombines TRBV7-3 with TRBJ2-7; tentatively, D is TRBD2 (6 bases). The CDR3 region is CASSSTGGDYEQYF. The part of the CDR3 DNA that was read is TGTGCCAGCAGCTCCACCGGGGGAGACTACGAG.